A single sample is the source of the 32 T cell receptor beta chains below, sequenced in a study of Graves' ophthalmopathy and Graves' hyperthyroidism. RNA served as the template for amplifying TCR beta CDR3 regions. HTBI-primed RT-PCR formed the first round, and a multiplex PCR formed the second. One entry per CDR3 protein results from TCRdb running MiXCR on the multiplex PCR reads. The sample lists more than 1,000,000 distinct CDR3 sequences, around a third seen once, with 11% in the top ten. Sequenced sample: peripheral blood or thyroid tissue (not recorded which). These receptors all come from an adult man with Graves' hyperthyroidism.

The rearrangement joins TRBV15 to TRBJ2-7, with 10 bases that match TRBD1. The CDR3 totals 14 residues. Trimming removed 5 bases from V and 4 bases from J; junction bases left unmatched: 5. The V gene's germline CDR1 is LNHNV and CDR2 YYDKDF (reference sequence). The CDR3 loop reads CATSRGQGRYEQYF. CDR3 bases: TGTGCCACCAGCCGGGGACAGGGGAGGTACGAGCAGTACTTC.

V usage is TRBV7-2 and J usage is TRBJ1-5; D ambiguous. CDR3 length: 13 amino acids. Germline CDR1 SGHTA, CDR2 FQGNSA. V was trimmed by 5 bases and J by 4 bases, leaving 9 bases between them. CDR3 DNA: TGTGCCAGCAGCCAAACTAGAAATCAGCCCCAGCATTTT. Its translation is CASSQTRNQPQHF. Supplemented by reference TRBV7-2 and TRBJ1-5, the full variable domain reads GAGVSQSPSNKVTEKGKDVELRCDPISGHTALYWYRQSLGQGLEFLIYFQGNSAPDKSGLPSDRFSAERTGGSVSTLTIQRTQQEDSAVYLCASSQTRNQPQHFGDGTRLSIL.

Comments on this clonotype: Possible read error: a much larger clone is one base away. The gene calls are TRBV7-3 and TRBJ2-2; D may match TRBD1 or TRBD2 (5 bases each). The CDR3 runs 15 residues. Germline CDR1 reads SGHTA; CDR2 reads FQGTGA. In nucleotides, the CDR3 is TGTGCCAGCAGCCCTCAGGGCGCGAGCACCGGGGAGCTGCTTTTT. Amino acids: CASSPQGASTGELLF.

This clonotype appeared a few times. The chain uses TRBV30 and TRBJ2-2; 10 nucleotides align to TRBD2. With V trimmed by 2 bases and J by 16 bases, 19 bases remained unmatched. This CDR3 region has 16 residues. Germline V gene sequence: CDR1 GTSNPN, CDR2 SVGIG (reference sequence). The CDR3 DNA reads TGTGCCTGGAGTCCACCCCTAGCGGGGGCTACTGTAGCGGCGTTTTTT. Translating it yields CAWSPPLAGATVAAFF.

This clonotype was observed a single time. The rearrangement joins TRBV5-4 to TRBJ2-7; TRBD2 might be the D (5 bases). The CDR3 covers 16 residues. Germline V gives CDR1 SGHNT, CDR2 YYREEE (reference sequence). V was pared by 1 base and J by 2 bases, with 16 bases between. The chain's CDR3 is CASSLLAGPGTYEQYF. CDR3 DNA: TGTGCCAGCAGCTTGCTCGCCGGCCCGGGAACCTACGAGCAGTACTTC.

The V gene is TRBV29-1, the J gene TRBJ1-1; possible D gene TRBD1, 5 bases. Trimming stripped 5 bases from V and 5 bases from J, with 18 bases between. The CDR3 is 14 residues long. Per germline, CDR1 SQVTM and CDR2 ANQGSEA. The CDR3 region has the DNA TGCAGCGTTTCACCGGGGGGGGTGGGAACTGAAGCTTTCTTT. Residues: CSVSPGGVGTEAFF.

Comment on this clonotype: This may stem from a read error, because a much larger clone lies one nucleotide away. This CDR3 is missing its conserved last phenylalanine or tryptophan, likely due to a read error. The CDR3: CASSQYGGINQPQHS. The DNA for the CDR3 is TGTGCCAGCAGTCAATATGGGGGAATCAATCAGCCCCAGCATTCT. This sequence joins TRBV7-3 and TRBJ1-5; the D gene is possibly TRBD1 (5 bases). Germline lookup yields CDR1 SGHTA and CDR2 FQGTGA. CDR3 length equals 15 residues. V was pared by 6 bases and J by 3 bases, with 15 bases between.

As regards this clonotype: The junction shows a germline mismatch at one end, possibly a read error. The rearrangement joins TRBV5-1 to TRBJ1-2, with unresolved D. Germline-derived CDR1 and CDR2 are SGHRS and YFSETQ. This CDR3 spans 15 amino acids. The CDR3 loop is CASSTKTRWPYGCTF. CDR3 nucleotide sequence: TGCGCCAGCAGCACGAAGACGAGGTGGCCCTATGGCTGCACCTTC.

This clonotype was seen a few times. Germline and junction disagree at one end, which may indicate a read error. CDR3 nucleotides: TGTGCCAGCAGTAGACCCCGGGACAGGGGAAATCAGCCCCAGCATTTT. Translation: CASSRPRDRGNQPQHF. The chain employs TRBV10-3 and TRBJ1-5, with 10 bases lining up with TRBD1. Germline V gene lookup returns CDR1 ENHRY and CDR2 SYGVKD. The length of the CDR3 is 16 residues.

This clonotype was seen many times. The gene calls are TRBV11-2 and TRBJ1-2; 7 positions agree with TRBD1. The V gene end was trimmed by 6 bases and the J gene end by 6 bases; junction bases not matched to a gene: 16. Germline CDR1 and CDR2: SGHAT and FQNNGV. The CDR3 runs 16 residues. The CDR3 sequence is CASRYREGAGLHGYTF. CDR3 in DNA: TGTGCCAGCAGATACCGAGAGGGGGCAGGTTTGCATGGCTACACCTTC.

V usage is TRBV30 and J usage is TRBJ1-5; D is undetermined. The V gene's germline CDR1 is GTSNPN and CDR2 SVGIG (reference sequence). CDR3 length equals 14 residues. V dropped 3 bases and J dropped 7 bases, with 16 bases sitting between them. CDR3 in amino acids: CAWSHASVGQPQHF. The DNA for the CDR3 is TGTGCCTGGAGCCACGCGTCAGTCGGGCAGCCCCAGCATTTT.

The CDR3 bases are TGTGCCAGCAGGGACGGGGGTTTGGGGCCCTCACCCCTCCACTTT. It is translated as CASRDGGLGPSPLHF. V and J are TRBV12-3 or TRBV12-4 and TRBJ1-6, with D possibly matching TRBD1 (5 bases). Between the trimmed V and J ends, which lost 6 bases and 10 bases, there was a span of 19 bases. This CDR3 spans 15 amino acids.

The rearrangement links TRBV6-5 to TRBJ2-5, with a tentative D call TRBD2 (5 bases). This CDR3 region has 15 residues. Germline V gene lookup returns CDR1 MNHEY and CDR2 SVGAGI. Between the trimmed V and J ends, which lost 8 bases and 2 bases, there was a span of 18 bases. CDR3 sequence reads: CASGVDGGGQETQYF. CDR3 in DNA: TGTGCCAGCGGGGTCGATGGCGGAGGACAAGAGACCCAGTACTTC.

This clonotype was recorded at least ten times. This chain connects TRBV7-2 to TRBJ1-2; D gene uncertain. The ends were cut back, 3 bases at V and 8 bases at J, with 13 bases in the middle. The CDR3 consists of 13 residues. Germline CDR1 and CDR2: SGHTA and FQGNSA. The CDR3 sequence: CASSFIRAQGYTF. The CDR3 DNA is TGTGCCAGCAGCTTTATTCGGGCTCAGGGCTACACCTTC. The variable domain in full, with the rest retrieved from reference TRBV7-2 and TRBJ1-2, is GAGVSQSPSNKVTEKGKDVELRCDPISGHTALYWYRQSLGQGLEFLIYFQGNSAPDKSGLPSDRFSAERTGGSVSTLTIQRTQQEDSAVYLCASSFIRAQGYTFGSGTRLTVV.

This chain links TRBV20-1 with TRBJ1-4, with 8 bases identical to TRBD1. Trimming removed 6 bases from V and 0 bases from J; junction bases left unmatched: 9. CDR3 length equals 16 residues. Germline CDR1 reads DFQATT; CDR2 reads SNEGSKA (reference sequence). Here the CDR3 DNA reads TGCAGTGCAATTGACAGGGGCGTTGCAACTAATGAAAAACTGTTTTTT. This sequence encodes CSAIDRGVATNEKLFF.

Many counts were recorded for this clonotype. The CDR3 DNA reads as TGCAGTGCCGTATTAGGGACTAACTATGGCTACACCTTC. Amino acid sequence: CSAVLGTNYGYTF. The chain has TRBV20-1 and TRBJ1-2, with D uncertain. The CDR3 has 13 amino acids. V was cut by 6 bases and J by 0 bases, with 11 bases left in between. The germline gives CDR1 DFQATT, CDR2 SNEGSKA (reference sequence).

This clonotype was found many times. CDR3 amino acids: CASSLGQGLNTGELFF. CDR3 DNA: TGTGCCAGCAGCTTAGGACAGGGGCTGAACACCGGGGAGCTGTTTTTT. The V call is TRBV7-3, the J call TRBJ2-2; 9 positions match TRBD1. CDR1 and CDR2 (germline): SGHTA, FQGTGA. V lost 2 bases and J lost 1; bases outside the gene matches: 2. There are 16 residues in the CDR3.

There are a few counts of this clonotype. The chain employs TRBV6-1 and TRBJ1-1; D is ambiguous. The CDR3 totals 14 residues. With 6 bases removed from V and 10 bases from J, the gap between germline ends came to 21 bases. CDR1 MNHNS and CDR2 SASEGT come from the germline V gene. The CDR3 loop reads CASRQSDAIGGAFF. In DNA form, the CDR3 reads TGTGCCAGCAGGCAATCCGATGCAATCGGTGGAGCTTTCTTT.

As DNA, the CDR3 is TGTGCCAGCAGCTTCGGGGACAGGCCCCAGGGTGAGCAGTACTTC. It yields the protein CASSFGDRPQGEQYF. The chain recombines TRBV5-8 with TRBJ2-7; 8 bases agree with TRBD1. Looked up from germline, CDR1 is SGHTS and CDR2 is YDEGEE. This CDR3 has 15 residues. Germline trimming cut 2 bases from V and 7 bases from J; bases unmatched to any gene: 11.

Many counts were recorded for this clonotype. The CDR3 protein is CSARTEISTSTTYEQYF. The DNA of the CDR3 is TGCAGCGCTCGGACAGAGATCTCCACCTCGACGACCTACGAGCAGTACTTC. This rearrangement joins TRBV29-1 to TRBJ2-7, with D tentatively TRBD1 (6 bases). The CDR3 has 17 amino acids. Trimming removed 7 bases at V and 2 bases at J, with 27 bases between. Germline V gene lookup returns CDR1 SQVTM and CDR2 ANQGSEA.

The chain employs TRBV15 and TRBJ2-5; D uncertain. The CDR3 is made up of 14 amino acids. From germline, CDR1 is LNHNV and CDR2 YYDKDF (reference sequence). CDR3 DNA: TGTGCTTCCCCCCTTTCGGCCTACCAAGAGACCCAGTACTTC. Translation gives CASPLSAYQETQYF.

This clonotype was recorded at least ten times. This chain joins TRBV19 and TRBJ1-1, with D unresolved. Germline-derived CDR1 and CDR2 are LNHDA and SQIVND (reference sequence). V shed 7 bases and J shed 3 bases, with 12 bases lying between them. This CDR3 is built from 13 residues. This chain's CDR3 is CASMRGQYTEAFF. The CDR3 nucleotides are TGTGCCAGTATGAGAGGGCAGTACACTGAAGCTTTCTTT.

V and J are TRBV3-1 and TRBJ1-1; D call uncertain. The CDR3 covers 13 residues. Germline lookup yields CDR1 LGHDT and CDR2 YNNKEL (reference sequence). The V end lost 4 bases, the J end lost 4 bases, and 10 bases lay between the germline ends. In DNA form, the CDR3 reads TGTGCCAGCAGCCTCACGGAACTCACTGAAGCTTTCTTT. It is translated as CASSLTELTEAFF. Full variable domain (missing parts from reference TRBV3-1 and TRBJ1-1): DTAVSQTPKYLVTQMGNDKSIKCEQNLGHDTMYWYKQDSKKFLKIMFSYNNKELIINETVPNRFSPKSPDKAHLNLHINSLELGDSAVYFCASSLTELTEAFFGQGTRLTVV.

This clonotype was seen a few times. J is TRBJ1-6 and V is TRBV15, with D hard to call. There are 14 residues in the CDR3. The germline gives CDR1 LNHNV, CDR2 YYDKDF (reference sequence). Trimming removed 5 bases at V and 10 bases at J, with 15 bases between. The CDR3 DNA is TGTGCCACCAGCCAGTTTAAAGGGCGATCACCCCTCCACTTT. It encodes CATSQFKGRSPLHF.

The gene calls are TRBV11-2 and TRBJ2-5, with D hard to call. Germline CDR1 is SGHAT and CDR2 is FQNNGV. The V end was cut by 0 bases, the J end by 5 bases, with 16 bases between. The length of the CDR3 is 16 residues. CDR3 residues: CASSLEAAGSRETQYF. CDR3 DNA: TGTGCCAGCAGCTTAGAGGCAGCAGGAAGCCGGGAGACCCAGTACTTC.

As regards this clonotype: The junction and the germline gene differ at one end; a read error may be behind it. The rearrangement links TRBV11-2 to TRBJ1-4, with a weak D call TRBD1 (5 bases). The germline V gene has CDR1 SGHAT and CDR2 FQNNGV. The CDR3 runs to 16 residues. The CDR3 nucleotides are TGTGCCAGCAGCCTAGCGACTTCTAGCTCACCGGGGGAGATTGCCTTT. Amino acid sequence: CASSLATSSSPGEIAF. The whole variable domain, filled in from reference TRBV11-2 and TRBJ1-4, reads EAGVAQSPRYKIIEKRQSVAFWCNPISGHATLYWYQQILGQGPKLLIQFQNNGVVDDSQLPKDRFSAERLKGVDSTLKIQPAKLEDSAVYLCASSLATSSSPGEIAFGSGTQLSVL.

The V and J genes are TRBV29-1 and TRBJ2-6; tentatively, D is TRBD1 (6 bases). The CDR3 length is 14 residues. CDR1 and CDR2 from the germline V gene are SQVTM and ANQGSEA. Trimming shortened V by 5 bases and J by 4 bases, and 12 bases separated the two germline ends. Here the CDR3 reads CSVTGKTGANVLTF. The CDR3 coding sequence is TGCAGCGTTACAGGGAAGACCGGGGCCAACGTCCTGACTTTC.

This clonotype was seen a single time. Just one base apart from a much larger clone, this may be a read error. The V gene is TRBV7-8, the J gene TRBJ2-7; D could derive from TRBD1 or TRBD2 (7 bases each). This CDR3 has 13 residues. CDR1 is SGHVS and CDR2 is FQNEAQ in the germline V gene. V dropped 5 bases and J dropped 6 bases, with 14 bases sitting between them. CDR3 protein: CASSPGGGAEQYF. CDR3 coding DNA: TGTGCCAGCAGCCCAGGGGGGGGGGCCGAGCAGTACTTC.

At least ten counts were recorded for this clonotype. The CDR3 spells CASSSGEGANVLTF. As DNA, the CDR3 is TGCGCCAGCAGCTCAGGGGAAGGGGCCAACGTCCTGACTTTC. This chain uses TRBV10-1 with TRBJ2-6; D perhaps matches TRBD1 (6 bases). The CDR3 has 14 amino acids. CDR1 is WNHNN and CDR2 is SYGVQD in the germline V gene (reference sequence). V dropped 6 bases and J dropped 4 bases, with 10 bases sitting between them.

The V and J genes are TRBV7-2 and TRBJ2-2, with D perhaps TRBD2 (6 bases). Per germline, CDR1 SGHTA and CDR2 FQGNSA. Trimming shortened V by 4 bases and J by 1 base, and 13 bases separated the two germline ends. The CDR3 is 16 amino acids. CDR3 sequence (DNA): TGTGCCAGCAGCTCATATAACGGGAGGAACACCGGGGAGCTGTTTTTT. Amino acids: CASSSYNGRNTGELFF.

This rearrangement joins TRBV19 to TRBJ2-5, with 9 bases that match TRBD1. Trimming cost V 10 bases and J 5 bases; bases outside gene matches: 2. The germline gives CDR1 LNHDA, CDR2 SQIVND (reference sequence). The CDR3 is 11 amino acids. CDR3 region: CATTGGETQYF. The CDR3 DNA is TGTGCCACGACAGGGGGGGAGACCCAGTACTTC. The full variable domain, in which reference TRBV19 and TRBJ2-5 provide the parts outside the CDR3, is DGGITQSPKYLFRKEGQNVTLSCEQNLNHDAMYWYRQDPGQGLRLIYYSQIVNDFQKGDIAEGYSVSREKKESFPLTVTSAQKNPTAFYLCATTGGETQYFGPGTRLLVL.

The rearrangement links TRBV15 to TRBJ1-1; D is perhaps TRBD1 (6 bases). The germline CDR1 and CDR2 sequences are LNHNV and YYDKDF (reference sequence). CDR3 size: 11 residues. The V end was cut by 3 bases, the J end by 10 bases, with 9 bases between. For the CDR3, the DNA is TGTGCCACCAGCAGTCTCAGGGGAGCTTTCTTT. Residues: CATSSLRGAFF.